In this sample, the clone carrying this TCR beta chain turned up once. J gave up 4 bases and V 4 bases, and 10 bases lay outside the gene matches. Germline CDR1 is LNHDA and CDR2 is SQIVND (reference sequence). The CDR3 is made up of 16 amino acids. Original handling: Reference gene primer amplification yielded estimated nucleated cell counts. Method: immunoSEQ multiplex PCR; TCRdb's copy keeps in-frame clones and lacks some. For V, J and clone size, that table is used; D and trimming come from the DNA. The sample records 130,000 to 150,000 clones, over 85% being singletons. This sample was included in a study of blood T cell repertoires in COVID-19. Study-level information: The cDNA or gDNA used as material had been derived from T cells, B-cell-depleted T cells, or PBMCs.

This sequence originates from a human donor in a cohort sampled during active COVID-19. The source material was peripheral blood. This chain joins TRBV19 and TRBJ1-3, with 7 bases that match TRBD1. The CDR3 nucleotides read TGTGCCAGTAGTAAGGGGACAGCCCTCACGGGAAACACCATATATTTT. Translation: CASSKGTALTGNTIYF.